These 7 T cell receptor beta chains were sequenced from one sample in a study of CD8 T cells in ankylosing spondylitis. Their antigens remain unidentified. TCRdb passed the 5' RACE reads through MiXCR, listing each CDR3 protein once. This sample has 450,000 to 550,000 distinct CDR3 sequences; roughly 5% occur once, and the top ten carry roughly 3.3%. The study's findings and limits: Made up of fewer than ten highly homologous variants, a TCR beta motif appeared characteristic of ankylosing spondylitis blood.

Material: blood, either unsorted or a sorted T cell fraction (not recorded which). These receptors originate from a male donor with ankylosing spondylitis.

This clonotype was counted only a few times. The J gene is TRBJ2-1, the V gene TRBV5-1, with TRBD2 identical over 15 bases. The CDR3 has 16 residues. Trimming cost V 4 bases and J 7 bases; bases outside gene matches: 6. Germline V CDR1 and CDR2: SGHRS, YFSETQ. The CDR3 DNA follows: TGCGCCAGCAGCGCCTGGGGACTAGCGGGGGGAAATGAGCAGTTCTTC. This encodes CASSAWGLAGGNEQFF.

This clonotype was detected ten times or more. This chain links TRBV6-1 with TRBJ1-1, with D unresolved. Trimming cost V 6 bases and J 4 bases, with 15 bases left between them. The CDR3 covers 14 residues. Germline values: CDR1 MNHNS, CDR2 SASEGT. The CDR3 sequence: CASRPPDGITEAFF. The CDR3 DNA follows: TGTGCCAGCAGGCCCCCGGACGGGATCACTGAAGCTTTCTTT.

This clonotype was counted a few times. The chain uses TRBV5-6 and TRBJ2-2; no clear D gene. The CDR3 is made up of 15 amino acids. V gave up 3 bases and J gave up 4 bases, with 13 bases separating them. CDR1 is SGHDT, CDR2 YYEEEE, per germline. The CDR3 protein is CASSWYRGSTGELFF. The CDR3 DNA reads as TGTGCCAGCAGCTGGTATCGAGGTAGCACCGGGGAGCTGTTTTTT.

Only a few counts were recorded for this clonotype. The chain employs TRBV7-2 and TRBJ2-7; D may match TRBD1 or TRBD2 (5 bases each). CDR3 length equals 15 residues. Trimming stripped 1 base from V and 4 bases from J, with 14 bases between. Germline V gene lookup returns CDR1 SGHTA and CDR2 FQGNSA. CDR3 DNA: TGTGCCAGCAGCTTAGGGACTGGGGCTTGGTACGAGCAGTACTTC. Its protein is CASSLGTGAWYEQYF.

This clonotype was seen a handful of times. CDR3: CATSDPDRSNTGELFF. CDR3 nucleotide sequence: TGTGCCACCAGTGATCCTGACAGGAGTAACACCGGGGAGCTGTTTTTT. The V gene is TRBV24-1, the J gene TRBJ2-2, with TRBD1 as a possible D gene (6 bases). With 3 bases removed from V and 2 bases from J, the gap between germline ends came to 12 bases. CDR1 and CDR2 (germline): KGHDR, SFDVKD. There are 16 residues in the CDR3.

Ten or more counts support this clonotype. The rearrangement links TRBV3-1 to TRBJ1-2, with 8 bases fitting TRBD1. CDR3 length: 14 residues. Germline-derived CDR1 and CDR2 are LGHDT and YNNKEL (reference sequence). Unmatched junction bases numbered 3, after V lost 4 bases and J lost 2 bases. The CDR3 coding sequence is TGTGCCAGCAGCCCTTACAGGGGGAACTATGGCTACACCTTC. Translation: CASSPYRGNYGYTF.

This clonotype has ten or more counts. The CDR3 nucleotides are TGCAGCGCCGGGGGGCCCTACGAGCAGTACTTC. Translating it yields CSAGGPYEQYF. The chain combines TRBV29-1 with TRBJ2-7; possible D gene TRBD2, 7 bases. Trimming took 7 bases from V and 2 from J, leaving 9 bases between them. Germline V gives CDR1 SQVTM, CDR2 ANQGSEA. The CDR3 has 11 residues.